This entry describes one T cell receptor beta chain. What this receptor recognizes is not known. It has no much larger one-base neighbor in the sample; base qualities were not kept. Patients with a history of autoimmune disease or receiving systemic immunosuppression were excluded from the trial. In every dose cohort, peripheral blood was drawn for TCR sequencing at baseline, cycle 4 day 1, and cycle 7 day 1. The samples were taken from a phase I, first-in-human, multicenter, open-label dose-escalation trial of ivuxolimab. Adults with locally advanced or metastatic head and neck squamous cell, hepatocellular, melanoma or renal cell carcinoma were enrolled in the trial. Before TCR sequencing, CD4+ and CD8+ T cells were separately sorted from peripheral blood. To sequence the TCRbeta CDR3 region, genomic DNA was isolated from the sorted cells. The immunoSEQ Assay was used for sequencing of TCRbeta CDR3 regions. TCRdb limited this immuneACCESS table to in-frame rearrangements with V and J called. A share of clones is missing; checked studies link under half to unresolved V genes, and the rest is unexplained. Here the sample has about 49,000 clones; over 60% occur a single time. The ten largest clones represent roughly 7.3% of the sample.

The data derive from a study of OX40 agonist ivuxolimab in advanced cancers. General notes on the study: Ivuxolimab was an agonistic, fully human IgG2 monoclonal antibody directed against OX40 (CD134), a costimulatory receptor. Intravenous ivuxolimab was administered to patients every 2 weeks at six dose levels: 0.01, 0.1, 0.3, 1.5, 3 and 10 mg/kg. Of the approximately 54 dose-escalation patients, hepatocellular carcinoma was present in 19, melanoma in approximately 15, renal cell carcinoma in 9 and head and neck cancer in 9. In the dose-escalation cohort, more than 75% of patients were male, and the mean age was approximately 55 years, with a range of 23 to 79. Prior anti-PD-1, anti-PD-L1 or anti-CTLA-4 therapy was permitted, and about two fifths of dose-escalation patients had received checkpoint inhibitors. Partial responses occurred in three dose-escalation patients, of whom one had hepatocellular carcinoma and two had cutaneous melanoma. Peripheral TCRbeta sequencing was intended to test whether TCR sequence diversity was altered and clonal T-cell expansion was caused by ivuxolimab. The paper describes the monotherapy dose-escalation part (N of about 50 patients) of the phase I trial of ivuxolimab.

What the authors observed across the whole study: Clonal expansion of both CD4+ and CD8+ blood T cells was observed from baseline to week 6 at doses 0.1 to 3.0 mg/kg. Partial responders in the 0.1-3.0 mg/kg groups had among the lowest normalized peripheral clonal expansion, especially among CD8+ T cells. On average, CD8+ T cells showed more expanded clones than CD4+ T cells after ivuxolimab. Low levels of normalized T-cell clonal expansion were also seen in some patients who did not respond. Antigen specificity was not determined for the clonally expanded peripheral T cells.

Based on the germline V gene, the CDR1 and CDR2 sequences are SNHLY and FYNNEI. The CDR3 starts with the cysteine, ends with the phenylalanine, and has 13 residues. Only the CDR3 DNA stays, 39 bases, in frame from base 1. Relative to germline, V is 7 bases shorter and J is 7 bases shorter, with 17 bases between their ends. Material: CD4+ or CD8+ T cells sorted from blood, obtained in a trial of the OX40 agonist ivuxolimab. The sequence joins TRBV2 to TRBJ2-7; the D gene is perhaps TRBD1 or TRBD2, as each covers 5 bases. This receptor was obtained from an adult with an advanced solid tumor such as melanoma, head and neck, liver or kidney cancer. The bases read TGTGCCAGCAATGCTGTCGGGACGGAGGAGCAGTACTTC. This is translated as CASNAVGTEEQYF.